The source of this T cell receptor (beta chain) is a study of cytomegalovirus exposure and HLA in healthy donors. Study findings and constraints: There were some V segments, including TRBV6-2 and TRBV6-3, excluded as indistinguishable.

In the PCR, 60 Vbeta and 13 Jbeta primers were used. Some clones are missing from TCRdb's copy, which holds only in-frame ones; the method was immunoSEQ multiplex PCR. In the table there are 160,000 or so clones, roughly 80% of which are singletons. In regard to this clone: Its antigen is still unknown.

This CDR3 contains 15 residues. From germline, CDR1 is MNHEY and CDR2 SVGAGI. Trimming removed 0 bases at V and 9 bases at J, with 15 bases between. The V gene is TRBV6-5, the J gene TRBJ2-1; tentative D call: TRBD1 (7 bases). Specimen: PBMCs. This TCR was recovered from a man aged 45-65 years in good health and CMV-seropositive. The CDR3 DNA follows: TGTGCCAGCAGTTACTCGAGTTCAGGGGGGTCTGAGCAGTTCTTC. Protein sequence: CASSYSSSGGSEQFF.